The rows below give T cell receptor beta chains drawn from one sample of a study of metastatic and nonmetastatic thyroid tumors. Using MiXCR, TCRdb reanalyzed the PCR reads. The sample has 23,000 or so clones; roughly 20% are singletons. Sequenced: blood. The receptors originated from a female donor with papillary thyroid cancer or a benign thyroid nodule (not recorded which). Some clones in this sample may be carry-over from other donors' samples. Both conserved end residues are part of each CDR3. The order of the fields is CDR3 protein, CDR3 DNA, V gene, D gene, J gene, clone size. A D gene is named only where the DNA matches it firmly. Size values are once, few and many counts, or a class for expanded clones, and some rows have none.

CDR3aa: CASSETGSGETQYF; CDR3nt: TGTGCCAGCAGTGAGACAGGGTCAGGAGAGACCCAGTACTTC; v_gene: TRBV6-1; d_gene: TRBD1; j_gene: TRBJ2-5; abundance: medium-sized
CDR3aa: CASSEYSGTGRYEQYF; CDR3nt: TGTGCCAGCAGTGAATATAGCGGGACCGGAAGGTACGAGCAGTACTTC; v_gene: TRBV6-1; d_gene: TRBD2; j_gene: TRBJ2-7; abundance: .
CDR3aa: CASSPTLWLNYEQYF; CDR3nt: TGTGCCAGCAGTCCAACATTATGGTTAAACTACGAGCAGTACTTC; v_gene: TRBV27; d_gene: .; j_gene: TRBJ2-7; abundance: medium-sized
CDR3aa: CAWNYVEGETQYF; CDR3nt: TGTGCCTGGAATTACGTCGAGGGGGAGACCCAGTACTTC; v_gene: TRBV30; d_gene: .; j_gene: TRBJ2-5; abundance: many
CDR3aa: CASSLRGTYYEQYF; CDR3nt: TGTGCCAGCAGTTTGCGAGGGACTTACTACGAGCAGTACTTC; v_gene: TRBV27; d_gene: .; j_gene: TRBJ2-7; abundance: .
CDR3aa: CASSEPGRGSRETQYF; CDR3nt: TGTGCCAGCAGTGAACCTGGACGGGGGAGCAGGGAGACCCAGTACTTC; v_gene: TRBV28; d_gene: .; j_gene: TRBJ2-5; abundance: many
CDR3aa: CASTPPGVFERLF; CDR3nt: TGTGCCAGCACCCCCCCCGGGGTGTTTGAGCGGTTATTC; v_gene: TRBV6-1; d_gene: .; j_gene: TRBJ2-1; abundance: few
CDR3aa: CSVEGQGAYEQYF; CDR3nt: TGCAGCGTTGAGGGACAGGGGGCCTACGAGCAGTACTTC; v_gene: TRBV29-1; d_gene: TRBD1; j_gene: TRBJ2-7; abundance: many
CDR3aa: CASSPPGPTNEKLFF; CDR3nt: TGTGCCAGCTCACCTCCGGGGCCAACTAATGAAAAACTGTTTTTT; v_gene: TRBV18; d_gene: .; j_gene: TRBJ1-4; abundance: many
CDR3aa: CASSLRVDSTGELFF; CDR3nt: TGTGCCAGCAGTTTAAGGGTGGATTCCACCGGGGAGCTGTTTTTT; v_gene: TRBV28; d_gene: .; j_gene: TRBJ2-2; abundance: .
CDR3aa: CSVVGEMGTDTQYF; CDR3nt: TGCAGCGTTGTTGGGGAGATGGGCACAGATACGCAGTATTTT; v_gene: TRBV29-1; d_gene: .; j_gene: TRBJ2-3; abundance: few
CDR3aa: CASSFGIQRMNTEAFF; CDR3nt: TGTGCCAGCAGCTTCGGAATTCAGAGGATGAACACTGAAGCTTTCTTT; v_gene: TRBV11-2; d_gene: .; j_gene: TRBJ1-1; abundance: many
CDR3aa: CASSLGPNEGAFF; CDR3nt: TGTGCCAGCAGCTTAGGCCCAAACGAGGGAGCTTTCTTT; v_gene: TRBV7-3; d_gene: .; j_gene: TRBJ1-1; abundance: many
CDR3aa: CASSLGRGLNQPQHF; CDR3nt: TGCGCCAGCAGCTTGGGAAGGGGACTCAACCAGCCCCAGCATTTT; v_gene: TRBV5-1; d_gene: .; j_gene: TRBJ1-5; abundance: .
CDR3aa: CSAIAKNDRNYGYTF; CDR3nt: TGCAGTGCAATAGCTAAAAACGACAGAAACTATGGCTACACCTTC; v_gene: TRBV20-1; d_gene: .; j_gene: TRBJ1-2; abundance: many
CDR3aa: CASSNQGAPGGTEAFF; CDR3nt: TGTGCCAGCAGTAACCAGGGGGCCCCCGGTGGCACTGAAGCTTTCTTT; v_gene: TRBV12-3/TRBV12-4; d_gene: TRBD1; j_gene: TRBJ1-1; abundance: .
CDR3aa: CASSLRPGELFF; CDR3nt: TGTGCCAGCAGTTTAAGGCCCGGGGAGCTGTTTTTT; v_gene: TRBV12-3/TRBV12-4; d_gene: .; j_gene: TRBJ2-2; abundance: many
CDR3aa: CASAIGWRSETQYF; CDR3nt: TGTGCCAGCGCTATAGGGTGGCGGTCGGAGACCCAGTACTTC; v_gene: TRBV28; d_gene: .; j_gene: TRBJ2-5; abundance: few
CDR3aa: CASRLEVGSTGELFF; CDR3nt: TGCGCCAGCAGACTAGAGGTTGGGAGCACCGGGGAGCTGTTTTTT; v_gene: TRBV5-1; d_gene: .; j_gene: TRBJ2-2; abundance: many
CDR3aa: CASSTDGSPGNTIYF; CDR3nt: TGTGCCAGTAGTACGGATGGATCGCCGGGAAACACCATATATTTT; v_gene: TRBV19; d_gene: .; j_gene: TRBJ1-3; abundance: few
CDR3aa: CASRAGPMYNEQFF; CDR3nt: TGTGCCAGCAGGGCGGGACCCATGTACAATGAGCAGTTCTTC; v_gene: TRBV12-3/TRBV12-4; d_gene: .; j_gene: TRBJ2-1; abundance: many
CDR3aa: CATSVRQGDTGELFF; CDR3nt: TGTGCCACCAGTGTAAGGCAGGGAGACACCGGGGAGCTGTTTTTT; v_gene: TRBV24-1; d_gene: .; j_gene: TRBJ2-2; abundance: many